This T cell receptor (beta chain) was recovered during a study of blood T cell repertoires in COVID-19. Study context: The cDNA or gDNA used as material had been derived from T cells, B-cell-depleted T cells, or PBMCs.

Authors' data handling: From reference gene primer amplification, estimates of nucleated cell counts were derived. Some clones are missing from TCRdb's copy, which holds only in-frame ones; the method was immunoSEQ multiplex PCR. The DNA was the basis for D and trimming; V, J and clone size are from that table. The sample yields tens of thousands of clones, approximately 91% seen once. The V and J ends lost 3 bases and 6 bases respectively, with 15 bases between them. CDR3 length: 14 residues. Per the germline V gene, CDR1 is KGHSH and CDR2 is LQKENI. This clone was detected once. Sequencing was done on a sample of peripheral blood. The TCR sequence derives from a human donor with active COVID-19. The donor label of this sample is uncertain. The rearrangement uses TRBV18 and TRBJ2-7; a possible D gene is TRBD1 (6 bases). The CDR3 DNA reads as TGTGCCAGCTCACCGGTACCCACAGGGAGCGAGCAGTACTTC. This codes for CASSPVPTGSEQYF.